This TCR beta chain appears in the sequencing data of a study of T cell responses to AZD1222 COVID-19 vaccine. Study results and limitations: Donors were largely white British and mainly female; clonal diversity was possibly underestimated. Baseline seropositivity characterized only a handful of AZD1222 recipients.

The CDR3 totals 15 residues. Germline V gene sequence: CDR1 MDHEN, CDR2 SYDVKM. V was trimmed by 6 bases and J by 2 bases, leaving 17 bases between them. In regard to this clone: Antigen: not known.

Using immunoSEQ multiplex PCR, the repertoire was profiled, and TCRdb retains in-frame clones only, with some absent. The repertoire holds about 120,000 clones, with 85% to 90% as singletons. The sequence was obtained from an adult in good health. Sequenced here: peripheral blood, sampled on day 0 of AZD1222 vaccination. V is TRBV28 and J is TRBJ2-7, with a possible D match to TRBD2 (5 bases). CDR3 amino acids: CASSKRTAGAYEQYF. The CDR3 nucleotides are TGTGCCAGCAGCAAAAGGACGGCCGGGGCCTACGAGCAGTACTTC.